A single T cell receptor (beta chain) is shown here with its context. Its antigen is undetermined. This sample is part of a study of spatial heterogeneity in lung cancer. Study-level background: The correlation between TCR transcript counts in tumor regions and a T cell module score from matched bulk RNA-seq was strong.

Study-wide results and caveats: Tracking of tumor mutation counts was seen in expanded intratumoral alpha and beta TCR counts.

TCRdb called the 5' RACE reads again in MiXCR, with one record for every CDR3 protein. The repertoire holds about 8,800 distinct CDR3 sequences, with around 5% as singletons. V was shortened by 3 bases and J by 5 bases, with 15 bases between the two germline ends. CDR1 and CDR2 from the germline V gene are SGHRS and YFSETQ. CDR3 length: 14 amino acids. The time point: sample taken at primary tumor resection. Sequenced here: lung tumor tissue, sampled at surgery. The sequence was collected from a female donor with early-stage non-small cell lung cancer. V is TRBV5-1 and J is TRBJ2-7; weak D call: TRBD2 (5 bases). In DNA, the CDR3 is TGCGCCAGCAGCTGGCGGACTGCTGGGGACGAGCAGTACTTC. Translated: CASSWRTAGDEQYF. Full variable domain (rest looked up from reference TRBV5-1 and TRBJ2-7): KAGVTQTPRYLIKTRGQQVTLSCSPISGHRSVSWYQQTPGQGLQFLFEYFSETQRNKGNFPGRFSGRQFSNSRSEMNVSTLELGDSALYLCASSWRTAGDEQYFGPGTRLTVT.